This T cell receptor (beta chain) was identified in a study of beta chain features in type 1 diabetes. Study-level results: Among patients with Type 1 diabetes, TCRB CDR3s were moderately but significantly shorter in every one of the four CD4+ subsets.

With regard to this clone: Its antigen is unknown.

CDR3 length: 15 residues. Germline CDR1 SGDLS, CDR2 YYNGEE. The ends lost 3 bases at V and 2 bases at J; junction bases unmatched: 2. Since all of the isolated RNA was reverse transcribed, expressed TCRB transcripts were what got sequenced. Clones were read by immunoSEQ multiplex PCR, and TCRdb kept only the in-frame ones, dropping some. The table records around 340,000 clones, 8% of them present only once. Source material: central memory CD4+ T cells from blood. This TCR came from a woman under 30 in good health. V and J are TRBV9 and TRBJ2-6, with TRBD1 identical over 7 bases. CDR3 coding DNA: TGTGCCAGCAGCGCGCAGGGGGCTGGGGCCAACGTCCTGACTTTC. Encoded protein: CASSAQGAGANVLTF.